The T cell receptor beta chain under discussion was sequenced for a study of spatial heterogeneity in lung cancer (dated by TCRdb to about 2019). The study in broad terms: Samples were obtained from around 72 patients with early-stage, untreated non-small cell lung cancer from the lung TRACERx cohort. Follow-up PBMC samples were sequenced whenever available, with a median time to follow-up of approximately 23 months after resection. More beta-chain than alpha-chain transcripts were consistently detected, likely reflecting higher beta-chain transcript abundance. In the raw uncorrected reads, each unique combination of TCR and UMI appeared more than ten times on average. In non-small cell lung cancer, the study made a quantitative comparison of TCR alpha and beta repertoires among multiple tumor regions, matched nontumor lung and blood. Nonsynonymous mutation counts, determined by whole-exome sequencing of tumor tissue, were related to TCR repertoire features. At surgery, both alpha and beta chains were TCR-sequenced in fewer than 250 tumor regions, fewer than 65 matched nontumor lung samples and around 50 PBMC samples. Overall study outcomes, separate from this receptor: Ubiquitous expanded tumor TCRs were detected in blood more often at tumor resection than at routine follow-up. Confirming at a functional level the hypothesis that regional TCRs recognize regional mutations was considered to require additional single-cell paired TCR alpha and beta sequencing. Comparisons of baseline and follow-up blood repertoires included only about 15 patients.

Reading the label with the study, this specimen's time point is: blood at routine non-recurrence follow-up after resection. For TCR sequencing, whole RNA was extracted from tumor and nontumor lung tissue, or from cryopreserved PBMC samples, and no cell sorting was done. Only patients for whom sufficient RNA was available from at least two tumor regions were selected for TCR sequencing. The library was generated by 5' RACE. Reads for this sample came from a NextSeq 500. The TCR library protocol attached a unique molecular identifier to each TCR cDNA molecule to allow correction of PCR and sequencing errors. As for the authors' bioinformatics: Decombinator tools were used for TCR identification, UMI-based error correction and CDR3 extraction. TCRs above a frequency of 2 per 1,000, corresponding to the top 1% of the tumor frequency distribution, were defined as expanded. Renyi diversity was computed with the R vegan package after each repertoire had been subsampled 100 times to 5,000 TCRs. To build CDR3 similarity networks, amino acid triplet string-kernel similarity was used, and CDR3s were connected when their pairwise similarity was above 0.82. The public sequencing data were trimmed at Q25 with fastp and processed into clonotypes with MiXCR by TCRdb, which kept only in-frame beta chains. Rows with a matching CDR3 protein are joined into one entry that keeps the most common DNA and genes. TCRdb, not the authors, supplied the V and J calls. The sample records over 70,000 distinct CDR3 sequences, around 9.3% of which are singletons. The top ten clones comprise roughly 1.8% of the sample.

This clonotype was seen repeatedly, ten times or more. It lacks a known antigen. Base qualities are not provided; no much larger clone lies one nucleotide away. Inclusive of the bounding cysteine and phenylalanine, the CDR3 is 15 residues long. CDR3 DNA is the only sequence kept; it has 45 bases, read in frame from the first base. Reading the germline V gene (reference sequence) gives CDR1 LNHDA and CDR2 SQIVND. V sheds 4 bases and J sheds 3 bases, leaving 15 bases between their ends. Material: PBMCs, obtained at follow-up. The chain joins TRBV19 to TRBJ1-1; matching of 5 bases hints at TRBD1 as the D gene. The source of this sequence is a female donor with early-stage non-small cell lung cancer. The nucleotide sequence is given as TGTGCCAGTAGTACTCCCGACGGAGGGGACACTGAAGCTTTCTTT. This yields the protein CASSTPDGGDTEAFF.